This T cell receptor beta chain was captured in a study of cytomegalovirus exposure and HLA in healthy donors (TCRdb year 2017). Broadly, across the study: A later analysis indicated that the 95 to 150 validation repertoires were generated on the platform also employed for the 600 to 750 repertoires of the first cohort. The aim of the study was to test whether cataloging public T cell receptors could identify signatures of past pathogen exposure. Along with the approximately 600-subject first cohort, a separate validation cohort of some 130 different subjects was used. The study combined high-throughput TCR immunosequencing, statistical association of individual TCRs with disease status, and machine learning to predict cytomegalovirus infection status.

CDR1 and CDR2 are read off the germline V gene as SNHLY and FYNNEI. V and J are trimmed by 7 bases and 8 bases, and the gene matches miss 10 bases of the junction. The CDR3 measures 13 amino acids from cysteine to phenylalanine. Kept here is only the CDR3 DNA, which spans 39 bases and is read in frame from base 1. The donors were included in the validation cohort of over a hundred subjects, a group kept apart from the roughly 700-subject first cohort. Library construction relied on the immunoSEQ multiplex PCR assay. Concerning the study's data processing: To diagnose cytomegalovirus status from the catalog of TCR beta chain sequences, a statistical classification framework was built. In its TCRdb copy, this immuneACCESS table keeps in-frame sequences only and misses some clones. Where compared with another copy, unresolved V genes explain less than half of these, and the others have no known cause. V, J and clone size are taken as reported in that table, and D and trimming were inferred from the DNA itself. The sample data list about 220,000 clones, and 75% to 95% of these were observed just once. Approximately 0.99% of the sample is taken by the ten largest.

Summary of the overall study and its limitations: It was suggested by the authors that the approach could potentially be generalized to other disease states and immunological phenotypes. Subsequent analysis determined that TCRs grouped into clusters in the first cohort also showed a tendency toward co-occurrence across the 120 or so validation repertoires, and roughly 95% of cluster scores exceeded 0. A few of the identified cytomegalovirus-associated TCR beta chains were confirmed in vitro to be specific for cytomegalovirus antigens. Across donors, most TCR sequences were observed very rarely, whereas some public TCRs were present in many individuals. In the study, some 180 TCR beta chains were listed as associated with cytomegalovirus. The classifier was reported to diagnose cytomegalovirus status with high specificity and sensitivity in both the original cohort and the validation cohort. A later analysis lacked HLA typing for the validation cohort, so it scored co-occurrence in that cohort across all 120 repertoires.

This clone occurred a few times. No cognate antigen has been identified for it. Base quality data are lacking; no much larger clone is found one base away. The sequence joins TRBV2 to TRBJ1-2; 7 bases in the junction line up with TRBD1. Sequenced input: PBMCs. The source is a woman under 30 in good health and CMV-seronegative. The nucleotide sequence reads TGTGCCAGCATAGGAGGGGGCGAGTGGGGCTACACCTTC. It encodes CASIGGGEWGYTF.